One sample yielded the 31 T cell receptor beta chains listed below, sequenced in a study of graft-versus-host responses after intestinal transplantation. Produced via immunoSEQ multiplex PCR; TCRdb's table is partial and in-frame only. The sample lists about 57,000 clones, over 85% occurring once. Here the sequenced sample was PBMCs, taken 26 days after transplant. The receptors here all came from a human patient who received an intestinal transplant, so some T cells may come from the graft donor.

This chain connects TRBV7-3 to TRBJ2-5; D gene unclear. V shed 0 bases and J shed 5 bases, with 16 bases lying between them. This CDR3 comprises 16 residues. Germline V gene data show CDR1 as SGHTA and CDR2 as FQGTGA. The CDR3 reads CASSLTVASRTETQYF. The CDR3 DNA reads as TGTGCCAGCAGCTTAACGGTGGCTAGTCGAACGGAGACCCAGTACTTC.

The chain is built from TRBV29-1 and TRBJ2-1, with no clear D. This CDR3 has 12 residues. Germline CDR1 is SQVTM and CDR2 is ANQGSEA. V was cut by 3 bases and J by 4 bases, with 7 bases left in between. The CDR3 nucleotides are TGCAGCGTTGAGGCACATTACAATGAGCAGTTCTTC. This codes for CSVEAHYNEQFF.

The V gene is TRBV6-1, the J gene TRBJ1-6; TRBD1 is a possible D gene (6 bases). The germline V gene has CDR1 MNHNS and CDR2 SASEGT. This CDR3 spans 16 amino acids. V lost 3 bases, J lost 7 bases, and 16 bases lay in between. In nucleotides, the CDR3 is TGTGCCAGCAGTGACTGGTGGACAGAGAAGAATTCACCCCTCCACTTT. Translation: CASSDWWTEKNSPLHF.

The chain carries TRBV29-1 and TRBJ2-2; D perhaps matches TRBD2 (6 bases). This CDR3 is built from 14 residues. The V gene lost 3 bases and the J gene lost 5 bases, with 13 bases spanning the gap. Germline CDR1 is SQVTM and CDR2 is ANQGSEA. The CDR3 nucleotides are TGCAGCGTTGAGGAGGGCAGACGGACCGGGGAGCTGTTTTTT. It specifies CSVEEGRRTGELFF.

The chain combines TRBV10-3 with TRBJ2-1; 8 bases are shared with TRBD2. V shed 5 bases and J 0 bases; nucleotides not matched to a gene: 3. CDR3 size: 15 residues. Germline CDR1 reads ENHRY; CDR2 reads SYGVKD. This chain's CDR3 is CAISTSGRSYNEQFF. CDR3 nucleotides: TGTGCCATCAGTACTAGCGGTCGCTCCTACAATGAGCAGTTCTTC.

This clone was recorded once. V gene TRBV7-9 combines with J gene TRBJ1-1; D is possibly TRBD1 (6 bases). Trimming left V 1 base short and J 7 bases short, with 7 bases between. Germline V gene sequence: CDR1 SEHNR, CDR2 FQNEAQ (reference sequence). CDR3 length: 12 amino acids. The CDR3 protein is CASSLGDNEAFF. CDR3 DNA: TGTGCCAGCAGCTTAGGGGACAATGAAGCTTTCTTT. Full variable domain (missing parts from reference TRBV7-9 and TRBJ1-1): DTGVSQNPRHKITKRGQNVTFRCDPISEHNRLYWYRQTLGQGPEFLTYFQNEAQLEKSRLLSDRFSAERPKGSFSTLEIQRTEQGDSAMYLCASSLGDNEAFFGQGTRLTVV.

The J gene is TRBJ2-1, the V gene TRBV7-3; 11 positions match TRBD2. The CDR3 spans 16 residues. CDR1 is SGHTA, CDR2 FQGTGA, per germline. J was trimmed by 3 bases and V by 5 bases; bases with no gene match: 6. The DNA for the CDR3 is TGTGCCAGCAGCCCGACTAGCGGGGTCAACTACAATGAGCAGTTCTTC. Translation: CASSPTSGVNYNEQFF.

The chain couples TRBV28 to TRBJ2-3, with 8 bases fitting TRBD2. The germline V gene encodes CDR1 MDHEN and CDR2 SYDVKM. The CDR3 contains 18 residues. The J segment lost 0 bases and the V segment lost 5 bases, leaving 13 bases of the junction unmatched. The CDR3 DNA follows: TGTGCCAGCAGTACCATCAAACCAGCGGGGGCGAGCACAGATACGCAGTATTTT. The encoded protein is CASSTIKPAGASTDTQYF.

The V call is TRBV2, the J call TRBJ1-5; TRBD1 agrees at 9 bases. Germline loops: CDR1 SNHLY, CDR2 FYNNEI. V gave up 7 bases and J gave up 0 bases; unmatched junction bases: 10. The CDR3 length is 17 residues. Written as DNA, the CDR3 is TGTGCCAGCAAAGAGGGACAGGGCCCTTATAGCAATCAGCCCCAGCATTTT. It codes for CASKEGQGPYSNQPQHF.

The chain combines TRBV2 with TRBJ1-2; 8 nucleotides match TRBD1. Trimming removed 4 bases from V and 7 bases from J; junction bases left unmatched: 8. CDR1 and CDR2 (germline): SNHLY, FYNNEI. This CDR3 is 14 amino acids long. The CDR3 reads CASSGTGSGGGYTF. CDR3 DNA sequence: TGTGCCAGCAGTGGGACAGGGAGTGGTGGTGGCTACACCTTC.

The J gene is TRBJ2-7, the V gene TRBV6-4, with 9 bases fitting TRBD1. Germline V gives CDR1 MRHNA, CDR2 SNTAGT. This CDR3 contains 15 residues. V shed 6 bases and J 2 bases; nucleotides not matched to a gene: 8. The CDR3 bases are TGTGCCAGCAGCTACCGGGACAGGGCGACCTACGAGCAGTACTTC. It yields the protein CASSYRDRATYEQYF.

V and J are TRBV28 and TRBJ2-3; tentatively, D is TRBD1 (6 bases). Germline CDR1 and CDR2: MDHEN and SYDVKM. The CDR3 is 16 amino acids. V was shortened by 4 bases and J by 3 bases, with 17 bases between the two germline ends. The CDR3 is CASSSPLTGPTDTQYF. The CDR3 nucleotides read TGTGCCAGCAGTTCACCCCTCACAGGGCCGACAGATACGCAGTATTTT.

A few counts support this clone. V usage is TRBV19 and J usage is TRBJ1-1; D call uncertain. Germline lookup yields CDR1 LNHDA and CDR2 SQIVND (reference sequence). V gave up 2 bases and J gave up 11 bases, with 18 bases separating them. The CDR3 has 14 residues. The CDR3 nucleotides read TGTGCCAGTAGTATAAAAGTTAGTCCCGGAGGGGCTTTCTTT. It yields the protein CASSIKVSPGGAFF.

The rearrangement uses TRBV5-1 and TRBJ2-7; D may be TRBD2 (5 bases). CDR1 and CDR2 (germline): SGHRS, YFSETQ. The length of the CDR3 is 16 residues. Trimming removed 1 base from V and 5 bases from J, with 19 bases in between. CDR3 coding DNA: TGCGCCAGCAGCTTGTCGGCTTTGGAGGACGGAGACGAGCAGTACTTC. This translates into CASSLSALEDGDEQYF.

V and J are TRBV7-9 and TRBJ1-4; D may be TRBD1 (5 bases). The CDR3 loop spans 15 amino acids. The V gene's germline CDR1 is SEHNR and CDR2 FQNEAQ (reference sequence). V was pared by 1 base and J by 6 bases, with 12 bases between. The CDR3 here is CASSLGEQGHEKLFF. CDR3 coding DNA: TGTGCCAGCAGCTTAGGAGAGCAGGGCCATGAAAAACTGTTTTTT.

This chain connects TRBV4-1 to TRBJ2-5; TRBD2 matches at 7 bases. CDR3 length: 15 residues. The junction had 8 bases not matched to a gene; V was cut back by 3 bases and J by 4 bases. Germline values: CDR1 MGHRA, CDR2 YSYEKL. The DNA for the CDR3 is TGCGCCAGCAGCCACCCCAGCGGGATCGGAGAGACCCAGTACTTC. Residues: CASSHPSGIGETQYF.

This rearrangement joins TRBV5-5 to TRBJ2-1; 10 bases match TRBD2. This CDR3 is 15 amino acids long. V lost 0 bases to trimming and J lost 10 bases; unmatched junction nucleotides: 7. Germline V gene sequence: CDR1 SGHKS, CDR2 YYEKEE (reference sequence). This chain's CDR3 is CASSLEASGSGEQFF. The CDR3 nucleotides read TGTGCCAGCAGCTTGGAGGCTAGCGGGAGTGGGGAGCAGTTCTTC.

This clone was seen a single time. This chain links TRBV29-1 with TRBJ2-1; tentatively, D is TRBD1 (7 bases). There are 16 residues in the CDR3. Germline values: CDR1 SQVTM, CDR2 ANQGSEA. V was shortened by 1 base and J by 7 bases, with 20 bases between the two germline ends. The CDR3 loop is CSVEALVRGAWNEQFF. Written as DNA, the CDR3 is TGCAGCGTTGAAGCGTTAGTCAGGGGGGCCTGGAATGAGCAGTTCTTC.

V is TRBV4-2 and J is TRBJ2-5; D is unresolved. The CDR3 sequence is 16 residues long. Trimming took 0 bases from V and 0 from J, leaving 11 bases between them. Germline CDR1 is LGHNA and CDR2 is YNFKEQ. The CDR3 sequence: CASSQEGFTYQETQYF. CDR3 bases: TGTGCCAGCAGCCAAGAGGGCTTTACGTACCAAGAGACCCAGTACTTC.

The chain links TRBV7-2 to TRBJ2-1, with TRBD2 matching 14 bases. Germline V gene data show CDR1 as SGHTA and CDR2 as FQGNSA. J lost 8 bases, V lost 3 bases, and 9 bases had no gene match. The CDR3 sequence is 17 residues long. DNA for the CDR3: TGTGCCAGCAGCTTCCAGCCGGGACTAGCGGGAGTAGATGAGCAGTTCTTC. This sequence encodes CASSFQPGLAGVDEQFF.

The rearrangement uses TRBV29-1 and TRBJ1-1, with unresolved D. The CDR3 extends over 11 amino acids. CDR1 is SQVTM, CDR2 ANQGSEA, per germline. Trimming left V 5 bases short and J 4 bases short, with 8 bases between. CDR3 region: CSVRGVTEAFF. The CDR3 DNA reads TGCAGCGTTCGCGGGGTCACTGAAGCTTTCTTT.

The genes are TRBV7-6 and TRBJ2-1, with TRBD1 matching over 7 bases. After removal of 4 bases from V and 13 bases from J, the junction contained 7 bases not matched to a gene. This CDR3 contains 12 residues. Germline V CDR1 and CDR2: SGHVS, FNYEAQ. CDR3: CASSSQTGRQFF. The CDR3 DNA reads TGTGCCAGCAGCTCTCAGACAGGGAGACAGTTCTTC.

The V gene is TRBV5-6, the J gene TRBJ1-2, with 7 bases aligning to TRBD1. Germline loops: CDR1 SGHDT, CDR2 YYEEEE. With 4 bases clipped from V and 3 bases from J, the junction kept 6 bases outside the gene matches. The CDR3 contains 14 residues. The CDR3 DNA follows: TGTGCCAGCAGCCAAGGACAGGCGGACTATGGCTACACCTTC. This gives the protein CASSQGQADYGYTF.

The chain recombines TRBV13 with TRBJ2-4; D unresolved. V lost 5 bases, J lost 0 bases, and 8 bases lay in between. This CDR3 has 14 residues. Germline loops: CDR1 PRHDT, CDR2 FYEKMQ (reference sequence). CDR3 sequence: CASSVTVAKNIQYF. The CDR3 DNA reads as TGTGCCAGCAGCGTCACAGTAGCCAAAAACATTCAGTACTTC.

This chain connects TRBV19 to TRBJ1-4; 7 nucleotides align to TRBD1. J lost 10 bases, V lost 6 bases, and 2 bases had no gene match. The CDR3 runs to 11 residues. Germline loops: CDR1 LNHDA, CDR2 SQIVND (reference sequence). CDR3 coding DNA: TGTGCCAGTAGCCGACAGGGAAAACTGTTTTTT. Protein: CASSRQGKLFF.

J is TRBJ2-6 and V is TRBV5-1; D may be TRBD2 (6 bases). In germline, CDR1 is SGHRS, CDR2 YFSETQ. V was shortened by 4 bases and J by 4 bases, with 15 bases between the two germline ends. CDR3 length equals 16 residues. In DNA form, the CDR3 reads TGCGCCAGCAGCCTCCCCTCCAGCGGGGGGGCCAACGTCCTGACTTTC. Translated, it gives CASSLPSSGGANVLTF.

This clone has a handful of counts. The chain couples TRBV18 to TRBJ2-1; the D gene is possibly TRBD1 (5 bases). With 2 bases removed from V and 3 bases from J, the gap between germline ends came to 5 bases. CDR1 and CDR2 (germline): KGHSH, LQKENI. This CDR3 spans 13 amino acids. CDR3 protein: CASSPDSYNEQFF. DNA for the CDR3: TGTGCCAGCTCACCAGACAGCTACAATGAGCAGTTCTTC.

This chain connects TRBV11-2 to TRBJ1-2; 7 nucleotides line up with TRBD1. This CDR3 contains 15 residues. The trim removed 3 bases at V and 1 base at J, leaving 5 bases unmatched. Germline values: CDR1 SGHAT, CDR2 FQNNGV. Written as DNA, the CDR3 is TGTGCCAGCAGCTTGCGGGACAGCGGTAACTATGGCTACACCTTC. It yields the protein CASSLRDSGNYGYTF.

This sequence joins TRBV28 and TRBJ2-1, with 7 bases identical to TRBD2. Trimming removed 7 bases from V and 7 bases from J; junction bases left unmatched: 4. Germline V lookup: CDR1 MDHEN, CDR2 SYDVKM. This CDR3 is 12 amino acids long. CDR3 amino acids: CASTLGGNEQFF. CDR3 sequence (DNA): TGTGCCAGCACCCTGGGGGGGAATGAGCAGTTCTTC. Using reference TRBV28 and TRBJ2-1 for the parts outside the CDR3, the full variable domain is DVKVTQSSRYLVKRTGEKVFLECVQDMDHENMFWYRQDPGLGLRLIYFSYDVKMKEKGDIPEGYSVSREKKERFSLILESASTNQTSMYLCASTLGGNEQFFGPGTRLTVL.

The chain couples TRBV28 to TRBJ2-7; D is unclear. Germline V gene lookup returns CDR1 MDHEN and CDR2 SYDVKM. The CDR3 runs 15 residues. Between the trimmed V and J ends, which lost 3 bases and 3 bases, there was a span of 15 bases. The CDR3 protein is CASSFKPLLYYEQYF. CDR3 in DNA: TGTGCCAGCAGTTTTAAACCCCTCCTCTACTACGAGCAGTACTTC. Based on the CDR3 plus reference TRBV28 and TRBJ2-7, the full variable domain is DVKVTQSSRYLVKRTGEKVFLECVQDMDHENMFWYRQDPGLGLRLIYFSYDVKMKEKGDIPEGYSVSREKKERFSLILESASTNQTSMYLCASSFKPLLYYEQYFGPGTRLTVT.

The rearrangement joins TRBV6-5 to TRBJ2-7; 8 nucleotides match TRBD2. The CDR3 runs 15 residues. Trimming removed 4 bases from V and 2 bases from J; junction bases left unmatched: 7. CDR1 and CDR2 (germline): MNHEY, SVGAGI. CDR3 loop: CASSSSGLVPYEQYF. Written as DNA, the CDR3 is TGTGCCAGCAGTTCATCGGGACTAGTCCCCTACGAGCAGTACTTC.